These 26 T cell receptor beta chains originate from one sample sequenced in a study of T-cell memory formation after mild COVID-19. TCRdb re-called the 5' RACE reads through MiXCR, storing one row per CDR3 protein. There are about 450,000 distinct CDR3 sequences in the sample; less than 25% occur only once, and approximately 14% lies in the top ten. Sequenced sample: PBMCs or a T cell subset sorted from them (not recorded which). The receptors shown here come from an adult woman who had mild COVID-19 (a few samples of this study predate the infection). Cell type and time point are not known.

This clonotype was recorded many times. This chain uses TRBV5-1 with TRBJ1-2; D is undetermined. Germline V gene data show CDR1 as SGHRS and CDR2 as YFSETQ. V was clipped by 0 bases and J by 4 bases, with 10 bases between them. There are 14 residues in the CDR3. The CDR3 here is CASSLDGRGYGYTF. CDR3 nucleotide sequence: TGCGCCAGCAGCTTGGATGGGCGAGGCTATGGCTACACCTTC.

This clonotype has only a few counts. V and J are TRBV9 and TRBJ1-1, with D possibly being TRBD1 (6 bases). The V and J ends lost 5 bases and 2 bases respectively, with 22 bases between them. The germline V gene has CDR1 SGDLS and CDR2 YYNGEE. The CDR3 loop spans 17 amino acids. For the CDR3, the DNA is TGTGCCAGCAGTGACAGGTCGACGTGGTCCGGAAACACTGAAGCTTTCTTT. Translating gives CASSDRSTWSGNTEAFF.

V is TRBV5-4 and J is TRBJ2-1; D is unclear. Trimming removed 1 base at V and 8 bases at J, with 13 bases between. CDR1 and CDR2 from the germline V gene are SGHNT and YYREEE (reference sequence). This CDR3 region has 14 residues. CDR3 residues: CASSLYSRNDEQFF. The CDR3 DNA reads as TGTGCCAGCAGCTTGTATTCCCGCAACGATGAGCAGTTCTTC. The entire variable domain, with the rest obtained from reference TRBV5-4 and TRBJ2-1, is as follows: ETGVTQSPTHLIKTRGQQVTLRCSSQSGHNTVSWYQQALGQGPQFIFQYYREEENGRGNFPPRFSGLQFPNYSSELNVNALELDDSALYLCASSLYSRNDEQFFGPGTRLTVL.

This clonotype was detected only once. The chain recombines TRBV6-5 with TRBJ1-2; the D gene is possibly TRBD1 (6 bases). CDR1 and CDR2 (germline): MNHEY, SVGAGI. The ends were cut back, 2 bases at V and 2 bases at J, with 9 bases in the middle. The CDR3 is 14 residues long. CDR3 DNA sequence: TGTGCCAGCAGTTACACGCAGGGGAACTATGGCTACACCTTC. Encoded protein: CASSYTQGNYGYTF.

CDR3 DNA sequence: TGTGCCAGCAGCGACCGGGACGGGGGAACTAATGAAAAACTGTTTTTT. Protein: CASSDRDGGTNEKLFF. This sequence joins TRBV11-2 and TRBJ1-4; weak D call: TRBD1 (5 bases). V dropped 5 bases and J dropped 1 base, with 14 bases sitting between them. The CDR3 is made up of 16 amino acids. Germline CDR1 reads SGHAT; CDR2 reads FQNNGV.

This chain links TRBV3-1 with TRBJ2-6; D unclear. Trimming removed 1 base from V and 4 bases from J, with 5 bases in between. Germline V CDR1 and CDR2: LGHDT, YNNKEL (reference sequence). The CDR3 runs 14 residues. The CDR3 spells CASSQATGANVLTF. In DNA, the CDR3 is TGTGCCAGCAGCCAAGCCACGGGGGCCAACGTCCTGACTTTC.

This clonotype was observed a few times. The rearrangement links TRBV4-1 to TRBJ2-1; 9 bases are shared with TRBD2. The ends lost 5 bases at V and 7 bases at J; junction bases unmatched: 12. Germline V gives CDR1 MGHRA, CDR2 YSYEKL. The CDR3 has 16 residues. CDR3 DNA sequence: TGCGCCAGCAGCGGCTCCAAGGCTAGCGGGGTAAATGAGCAGTTCTTC. This gives the protein CASSGSKASGVNEQFF.

This clonotype showed up just a few times. A much larger clone lies one base from this, so it may be a read error. The chain links TRBV7-9 to TRBJ1-1; D is uncertain. The germline gives CDR1 SEHNR, CDR2 FQNEAQ (reference sequence). The CDR3 has 13 amino acids. V shed 3 bases and J shed 4 bases, with 9 bases lying between them. This CDR3 reads CASSLAEGTEAFF. CDR3 sequence (DNA): TGTGCCAGCAGCTTGGCGGAGGGCACTGAAGCTTTCTTT. The complete variable domain, with remaining parts taken from reference TRBV7-9 and TRBJ1-1, reads DTGVSQNPRHKITKRGQNVTFRCDPISEHNRLYWYRQTLGQGPEFLTYFQNEAQLEKSRLLSDRFSAERPKGSFSTLEIQRTEQGDSAMYLCASSLAEGTEAFFGQGTRLTVV.

This clonotype was counted only a few times. V gene TRBV7-9 combines with J gene TRBJ2-5, with no clear D. Trimming removed 1 base from V and 3 bases from J, with 6 bases in between. This CDR3 has 13 residues. Germline V gives CDR1 SEHNR, CDR2 FQNEAQ (reference sequence). Here the CDR3 DNA reads TGTGCCAGCAGCTTAGGATGGGAAGAGACCCAGTACTTC. Translated: CASSLGWEETQYF.

The chain links TRBV9 to TRBJ1-6, with 8 bases matching TRBD1. Trimming removed 7 bases from V and 10 bases from J; junction bases left unmatched: 13. Germline V gene data show CDR1 as SGDLS and CDR2 as YYNGEE. The CDR3 is 15 amino acids. DNA of the CDR3: TGTGCCAGCGACGAAACCGGACAGGGAGGGTCACCCCTCCACTTT. Protein sequence: CASDETGQGGSPLHF.

The chain links TRBV2 to TRBJ2-1; 7 bases line up with TRBD2. CDR3 size: 14 residues. Germline V lookup: CDR1 SNHLY, CDR2 FYNNEI. The V and J ends lost 4 bases and 7 bases, in that order; junction bases with no gene match: 7. The CDR3: CASSVMGGKNEQFF. CDR3 in DNA: TGTGCCAGCAGTGTCATGGGGGGGAAGAATGAGCAGTTCTTC.

The CDR3 nucleotides are TGTGCCAGCAGAACGACTAGCGGGATGTCCTACGAGCAGTACTTC. Residues: CASRTTSGMSYEQYF. This rearrangement joins TRBV6-5 to TRBJ2-7; 11 bases agree with TRBD2. The germline V gene has CDR1 MNHEY and CDR2 SVGAGI. V lost 6 bases, J lost 1 base, and 5 bases stayed unmatched. The CDR3 runs to 15 residues.

V usage is TRBV6-1 and J usage is TRBJ2-7; tentative D call: TRBD1 (5 bases). Deletions cut 4 bases from V and 7 bases from J, with 14 bases between. Germline CDR1 MNHNS, CDR2 SASEGT. The CDR3 has 13 amino acids. In DNA, the CDR3 is TGTGCCAGCAGTGCGCAGGGAAATAGGGAGCAGTACTTC. This sequence encodes CASSAQGNREQYF.

This clonotype was counted between two and nine times. This rearrangement joins TRBV6-5 to TRBJ2-1; TRBD2 is a possible D gene (6 bases). V lost 6 bases and J lost 2, with 14 bases in between. This CDR3 is 15 amino acids long. Germline V gives CDR1 MNHEY, CDR2 SVGAGI. The CDR3 nucleotides read TGTGCCAGCAGCACGTCGGGGGTCGCCTACAATGAGCAGTTCTTC. Translation: CASSTSGVAYNEQFF.

The rearrangement joins TRBV24-1 to TRBJ2-2; the match to TRBD2 covers 8 bases. The V and J ends lost 0 bases and 6 bases, in that order; junction bases with no gene match: 8. Per the germline V gene, CDR1 is KGHDR and CDR2 is SFDVKD. The length of the CDR3 is 17 residues. The CDR3 DNA sequence: TGTGCCACCAGTGATTTGGGGCCGGGAGGGCCGTCCGGGGAGCTGTTTTTT. Translation: CATSDLGPGGPSGELFF.

The count of this clonotype is one. The chain has TRBV12-3 or TRBV12-4 and TRBJ2-7, with 7 bases aligning to TRBD2. This CDR3 contains 15 residues. The V gene end was trimmed by 5 bases and the J gene end by 6 bases; junction bases not matched to a gene: 13. The CDR3 spells CASSTPDPGGGEQYF. The CDR3 region has the DNA TGTGCCAGCAGTACTCCTGACCCGGGGGGAGGCGAGCAGTACTTC.

The DNA for the CDR3 is TGTGCCTGGAGTGGGGGACAGGGCTTCGGAAACACCATATATTTT. It codes for CAWSGGQGFGNTIYF. The chain carries TRBV30 and TRBJ1-3, with 9 bases that match TRBD1. V was pared by 1 base and J by 4 bases, with 5 bases of the junction left unmatched. Germline CDR1 is GTSNPN and CDR2 is SVGIG (reference sequence). The CDR3 runs to 15 residues.

The chain links TRBV12-3 or TRBV12-4 to TRBJ2-3; TRBD2 is a possible D gene (7 bases). This CDR3 spans 16 amino acids. V lost 7 bases, J lost 5 bases, and 22 bases lay in between. The CDR3 sequence: CASTEDLGGQGDTQYF. CDR3 bases: TGTGCCAGCACGGAAGATCTGGGGGGGCAGGGAGATACGCAGTATTTT.

This clonotype appeared a few times. The rearrangement links TRBV5-1 to TRBJ1-1; D call uncertain. The CDR3 totals 13 residues. Trimming pared 0 bases from V and 4 bases from J, leaving 7 bases between. The germline V gene encodes CDR1 SGHRS and CDR2 YFSETQ. The CDR3 loop is CASSLVGFTEAFF. CDR3 coding DNA: TGCGCCAGCAGCTTGGTGGGATTCACTGAAGCTTTCTTT.

This chain uses TRBV15 with TRBJ2-1; 11 nucleotides line up with TRBD2. In germline, CDR1 is LNHNV, CDR2 YYDKDF (reference sequence). The length of the CDR3 is 15 residues. V lost 1 base, J lost 8 bases, and 4 bases stayed unmatched. CDR3 sequence: CATSRVAGGWDEQFF. CDR3 bases: TGTGCCACCAGCAGAGTAGCGGGAGGGTGGGATGAGCAGTTCTTC.

This clonotype showed up just a few times. CDR3 coding DNA: TGCAGCGTTTCTCAAGGGACAGGGGGCCCCGGATGGACAGATACGCAGTATTTT. Translation: CSVSQGTGGPGWTDTQYF. The chain combines TRBV29-1 with TRBJ2-3; 12 nucleotides match TRBD1. CDR1 is SQVTM and CDR2 is ANQGSEA in the germline V gene. CDR3 size: 18 residues. V lost 5 bases, J lost 3 bases, and 15 bases stayed unmatched.

This clonotype has only a few counts. V is TRBV5-1 and J is TRBJ2-1; D not certain. Germline V gives CDR1 SGHRS, CDR2 YFSETQ. The CDR3 is made up of 16 amino acids. Trimming left V 2 bases short and J 8 bases short, with 20 bases between. The CDR3 is CASSFTNPISHDEQFF. CDR3 sequence (DNA): TGCGCCAGCAGCTTCACCAACCCTATCTCCCACGATGAGCAGTTCTTC.

V and J are TRBV2 and TRBJ2-7; D not certain. Germline CDR1 and CDR2: SNHLY and FYNNEI. The CDR3 is made up of 12 amino acids. V gave up 7 bases and J gave up 5 bases, with 12 bases separating them. This CDR3 is CASTKTRDEQYF. In nucleotides, the CDR3 is TGTGCCAGCACCAAGACCCGGGACGAGCAGTACTTC.

This clonotype was observed a handful of times. V usage is TRBV7-2 and J usage is TRBJ1-1; possible D gene TRBD1, 6 bases. The V and J ends lost 5 bases and 6 bases respectively, with 16 bases between them. Per germline, CDR1 SGHTA and CDR2 FQGNSA. This CDR3 comprises 14 residues. CDR3 sequence reads: CASSQGGGRAEAFF. The CDR3 DNA reads as TGTGCCAGCAGCCAAGGAGGGGGGCGGGCTGAAGCTTTCTTT.

In this sample, this clonotype turned up a few times. The chain couples TRBV12-3 or TRBV12-4 to TRBJ2-7; 12 bases line up with TRBD1. V shed 5 bases, J shed 8 bases, and the junction held 10 bases outside the gene matches. The CDR3 runs to 15 residues. The CDR3 region is CASSETGTGGTQQYF. CDR3 sequence (DNA): TGTGCCAGCAGTGAAACCGGGACAGGGGGCACTCAGCAGTACTTC.

V gene TRBV6-5 combines with J gene TRBJ1-1, with D possibly being TRBD1 (6 bases). V was pared by 7 bases and J by 10 bases, with 25 bases between. The CDR3 is 15 amino acids. Looked up from germline, CDR1 is MNHEY and CDR2 is SVGAGI. CDR3 protein: CASTVGQSQGTRAFF. The CDR3 coding sequence is TGTGCCAGCACCGTGGGACAATCGCAGGGGACGCGAGCTTTCTTT.